This record looks at one TCR beta chain sequence and its context. This clonotype was observed a handful of times. Which antigen it targets is not known. One base away there is no much larger clone; base qualities are not given. Libraries were constructed by PCR. The listed sequencing device is Illumina HiSeq 2500. TCR libraries were prepared with molecular barcoding, using unique molecular identifiers to normalize TCRbeta repertoire quantification. The public reads were quality trimmed at Q25 with fastp and then assembled into clones with MiXCR by TCRdb, keeping productive beta chains. Entries that share a CDR3 protein sequence are merged under the most common genes and DNA. This sample holds 700,000 or so distinct CDR3 sequences; 13% were observed only once. The ten largest clones add up to 0.79% of the sample. After removal of 0 bases from V and 6 bases from J, the junction retains 4 bases not matched to a gene. The CDR3 spans 16 residues, from the cysteine through the phenylalanine. Only CDR3 DNA is held: 48 bases, read in frame from base 1. As encoded in the germline V gene (reference sequence), CDR1 is LGHDT while CDR2 is YNNKEL.

The treatment or condition label here, explained by the study, means: allogeneic hematopoietic cell transplantation with graft depleted of TCRalphabeta T cells and CD19 B cells. TCRalphabeta/CD19-depleted allogeneic hematopoietic cell grafts were given to the transplant recipients, all of whom were children. These data originate in a study of T-cell reconstitution after alpha-beta-depleted transplantation in children (dated by TCRdb to 2016 to 2017). As for the study more broadly: T-cell immune reconstitution after TCRalphabeta/CD19-depleted allogeneic hematopoietic cell transplantation in children was quantitatively tracked in the study by means of TCR repertoire profiling.

What the study reported, not specific to this receptor: Over the following months the frequencies of hyperexpanded clones went down, and after one year T-cell counts and TCRbeta diversity were mostly credited to newly produced T cells. In some patients, the high TCRbeta diversity seen at day 60 was put down to recipient T cells and intrathymic progenitors that had survived conditioning. The apparently early recovery of alphabetaT-cell counts about two months after transplant reportedly depended on only several hundred rapidly expanded clones that came from non-depleted graft cells.

The chain is made from TRBV3-1 and TRBJ2-2, with 10 bases matching TRBD2. Here the sequenced sample was PBMCs, taken before TCRalphabeta/CD19-depleted stem cell transplant. The sequence was collected from a girl aged 2 to 10 with congenital amegakaryocytic thrombocytopenia, due to receive a stem cell transplant. The DNA sequence is as follows: TGTGCCAGCAGCCAAGAAGGCCTAGCGGGAGCCGGGGAGCTGTTTTTT. Translated, it gives CASSQEGLAGAGELFF.